What follows are 30 T cell receptor beta chains derived from one specimen sequenced in a study of T cell repertoires in cytomegalovirus infection. Antigens for these TCRs are unknown. TCRdb called the reads again in MiXCR, with one record for every CDR3 protein. The table shows around 800,000 distinct CDR3 sequences, with over 25% occurring only once. The specimen comprised cultured CD8+ T cells from PBMCs, sampled from culture after CMV antigen stimulation. These receptors came from a human donor in good health (CMV status not recorded). Some clones in this sample may be carry-over from other donors' samples.

This clonotype has a handful of counts. CDR3 DNA sequence: TGTGCCAGCAGTGAAGTTAGGGTGGTAGGCTACGAGCAGTACTTC. Translation gives CASSEVRVVGYEQYF. V gene TRBV6-1 combines with J gene TRBJ2-7; D is unresolved. Germline V gene sequence: CDR1 MNHNS, CDR2 SASEGT. The CDR3 has 15 residues. The V gene lost 1 base and the J gene lost 3 bases, with 13 bases spanning the gap.

The rearrangement uses TRBV18 and TRBJ1-6, with D unresolved. The germline CDR1 and CDR2 sequences are KGHSH and LQKENI. The CDR3 has 13 residues. Trimming removed 3 bases from V and 13 bases from J, with 13 bases in between. CDR3: CASSPSPTEPLHF. The CDR3 DNA sequence: TGTGCCAGCTCACCGAGCCCGACGGAGCCCCTCCACTTT. The whole variable domain, filled in from reference TRBV18 and TRBJ1-6, reads NAGVMQNPRHLVRRRGQEARLRCSPMKGHSHVYWYRQLPEEGLKFMVYLQKENIIDESGMPKERFSAEFPKEGPSILRIQQVVRGDSAAYFCASSPSPTEPLHFGNGTRLTVT.

This clonotype was found a few times. CDR3 DNA sequence: TGTGCCAGCAGTGAAGAGACAGGGCCTTGGTACAATGAGCAGTTCTTC. Its protein is CASSEETGPWYNEQFF. The chain couples TRBV6-1 to TRBJ2-1, with 7 positions matching TRBD1. The ends lost 1 base at V and 4 bases at J; junction bases unmatched: 7. From germline, CDR1 is MNHNS and CDR2 SASEGT. The CDR3 extends over 16 amino acids.

This clonotype was seen a few times. The chain employs TRBV7-8 and TRBJ2-7; D might be TRBD2 (5 bases). CDR1 and CDR2 (germline): SGHVS, FQNEAQ. This CDR3 is built from 17 residues. The germline V and J ends were trimmed by 1 base and 3 bases, with 19 bases remaining between them. In DNA form, the CDR3 reads TGTGCCAGCAGCTTAGAGGGAGACTTAGTTCGTGACTACGAGCAGTACGTC. This gives the protein CASSLEGDLVRDYEQYV.

The rearrangement links TRBV27 to TRBJ2-1; maybe TRBD1 (6 bases). Deletions cut 2 bases from V and 4 bases from J, with 12 bases between. The CDR3 has 15 residues. From germline, CDR1 is MNHEY and CDR2 SMNVEV (reference sequence). The CDR3 sequence is CASSLGTPPYNEQFF. The CDR3 DNA reads TGTGCCAGCAGTTTAGGGACACCTCCTTACAATGAGCAGTTCTTC.

The chain employs TRBV15 and TRBJ1-3; TRBD1 is a possible D gene (6 bases). CDR3 length: 15 residues. Germline V gene sequence: CDR1 LNHNV, CDR2 YYDKDF (reference sequence). V was trimmed by 0 bases and J by 4 bases, leaving 10 bases between them. The CDR3 nucleotides read TGTGCCACCAGCAGAGACAGGGGCCGAGGAAACACCATATATTTT. Its translation: CATSRDRGRGNTIYF.

The chain uses TRBV4-2 and TRBJ2-3, with D possibly matching TRBD1 (6 bases). V lost 6 bases and J lost 2, with 12 bases in between. The germline V gene encodes CDR1 LGHNA and CDR2 YNFKEQ. There are 14 residues in the CDR3. This CDR3 reads CASSNTGYTDTQYF. The CDR3 DNA reads as TGTGCCAGCAGTAATACAGGGTACACAGATACGCAGTATTTT.

J is TRBJ2-7 and V is TRBV7-6, with 9 bases that match TRBD1. The CDR3 totals 14 residues. Germline CDR1 and CDR2: SGHVS and FNYEAQ. The V and J ends lost 4 bases and 4 bases, in that order; junction bases with no gene match: 5. The CDR3 DNA is TGTGCCAGCAGCTATGGAGGACAGGGGTACGAGCAGTACTTC. Protein product: CASSYGGQGYEQYF.

CDR3 coding DNA: TGTGCCAGCATAGGGAAGACCCAGTACTTC. Residues: CASIGKTQYF. The chain couples TRBV2 to TRBJ2-5, with D unclear. V was trimmed by 7 bases and J by 6 bases, leaving 6 bases between them. There are 10 residues in the CDR3. Germline V gives CDR1 SNHLY, CDR2 FYNNEI.

This clonotype showed up just a few times. The chain combines TRBV18 with TRBJ2-1; D perhaps matches TRBD1 (6 bases). The CDR3 spans 15 residues. With 3 bases removed from V and 0 bases from J, the gap between germline ends came to 9 bases. In germline, CDR1 is KGHSH, CDR2 LQKENI. The DNA of the CDR3 is TGTGCCAGCTCACCCAACAGGGCCTCCTACAATGAGCAGTTCTTC. This translates into CASSPNRASYNEQFF.

The V and J genes are TRBV6-5 and TRBJ2-1, with D hard to call. Trimming removed 0 bases at V and 7 bases at J, with 7 bases between. Per the germline V gene, CDR1 is MNHEY and CDR2 is SVGAGI. The CDR3 is 13 residues long. The CDR3 spells CASSYSPQNEQFF. For the CDR3, the DNA is TGTGCCAGCAGTTACTCACCCCAAAATGAGCAGTTCTTC.

The chain couples TRBV4-1 to TRBJ2-3, with 9 bases lining up with TRBD1. V trimming: 4 bases; J trimming: 4 bases; junction bases outside the gene matches: 6. Germline V gene sequence: CDR1 MGHRA, CDR2 YSYEKL. The CDR3 contains 15 residues. In nucleotides, the CDR3 is TGCGCCAGCAGCCCGGGACAGGGTTTATCAGATACGCAGTATTTT. Its translation: CASSPGQGLSDTQYF.

In its sample, this clonotype was seen many times. The rearrangement links TRBV7-2 to TRBJ2-3; 9 nucleotides line up with TRBD2. The junction had 14 bases not matched to a gene; V was cut back by 5 bases and J by 5 bases. The CDR3 is made up of 17 amino acids. CDR1 and CDR2 (germline): SGHTA, FQGNSA. CDR3 sequence: CASSPIGSGGRRDTQYF. The DNA for the CDR3 is TGTGCCAGCAGCCCCATCGGTAGCGGGGGCCGGAGAGATACGCAGTATTTT.

The gene calls are TRBV2 and TRBJ1-2; weak D call: TRBD1 (5 bases). Germline CDR1 SNHLY, CDR2 FYNNEI. This CDR3 is built from 14 residues. Trimming took 3 bases from V and 4 from J, leaving 12 bases between them. CDR3 loop: CASSEGVYGYGYTF. The CDR3 nucleotides read TGTGCCAGCAGTGAGGGGGTATATGGCTATGGCTACACCTTC.

V usage is TRBV6-6 and J usage is TRBJ2-1, with TRBD2 identical over 11 bases. Unmatched junction bases numbered 8, after V lost 4 bases and J lost 0 bases. The CDR3 covers 18 residues. CDR1 and CDR2 (germline): MNHNY, SVGAGI (reference sequence). CDR3 sequence: CASSLLAGVSSSYNEQFF. CDR3 coding DNA: TGTGCCAGCAGTTTACTAGCGGGGGTGTCTAGCTCCTACAATGAGCAGTTCTTC.

This clonotype was seen at least ten times. The J gene is TRBJ2-7, the V gene TRBV7-6; D might be TRBD1 or TRBD2, each matching 5 bases. The CDR3 is 13 residues long. The V gene's germline CDR1 is SGHVS and CDR2 FNYEAQ. Trimming cost V 1 base and J 3 bases, with 7 bases left between them. CDR3 sequence (DNA): TGTGCCAGCAGCTTAGGGGACGGCTACGAGCAGTACGTC. It codes for CASSLGDGYEQYV.

This clonotype has a count of ten or more. The chain couples TRBV7-8 to TRBJ2-1; either TRBD1 or TRBD2 may fit D (5 bases each). Trimming cost V 5 bases and J 3 bases, with 11 bases left between them. CDR3 length: 14 residues. Germline CDR1 reads SGHVS; CDR2 reads FQNEAQ. The CDR3 DNA reads TGTGCCAGCAGCCCCTGGGGGAGCTACAATGAGCAGTTCTTC. It codes for CASSPWGSYNEQFF.

This clonotype has a count of ten or more. The CDR3 protein is CASSLRGSAVLRKGGYTF. The CDR3 nucleotides are TGTGCCAGCAGCTTACGGGGCTCAGCGGTGCTCCGCAAGGGTGGCTACACCTTC. This chain connects TRBV7-2 to TRBJ1-2; possibly TRBD1 for D (5 bases). This CDR3 comprises 18 residues. The V gene's germline CDR1 is SGHTA and CDR2 FQGNSA. With 2 bases removed from V and 7 bases from J, the gap between germline ends came to 26 bases.

This chain links TRBV20-1 with TRBJ2-2, with D possibly TRBD1 on 5 matching bases. V shed 5 bases and J shed 1 base, with 8 bases lying between them. The CDR3 is 13 amino acids. CDR1 is DFQATT and CDR2 is SNEGSKA in the germline V gene (reference sequence). CDR3 loop: CSAADRNTGELFF. The CDR3 nucleotides read TGCAGTGCTGCCGACAGGAACACCGGGGAGCTGTTTTTT.

The rearrangement links TRBV5-6 to TRBJ2-7; D may be TRBD2 (6 bases). CDR3 length: 14 amino acids. With 5 bases removed from V and 0 bases from J, the gap between germline ends came to 12 bases. CDR1 and CDR2 from the germline V gene are SGHDT and YYEEEE. CDR3 sequence reads: CASSSGLSSYEQYV. Written as DNA, the CDR3 is TGTGCCAGCAGTTCGGGACTCAGCTCCTACGAGCAGTACGTC.

This clonotype has more than one count but fewer than ten. This chain connects TRBV6-5 to TRBJ1-3; TRBD1 matches 9 bases. J was trimmed by 2 bases and V by 2 bases; bases with no gene match: 4. Germline V CDR1 and CDR2: MNHEY, SVGAGI. The CDR3 loop spans 16 amino acids. CDR3 bases: TGTGCCAGCAGTTACCCCCGACAGGGGGCTGGAAACACCATATATTTT. It encodes CASSYPRQGAGNTIYF.

This clonotype has only one observation. A much larger clonotype is one base distant, so this may be a read error. This chain uses TRBV7-9 with TRBJ2-1, with D possibly called TRBD1 or TRBD2 (5 bases each). Germline lookup yields CDR1 SEHNR and CDR2 FQNEAQ (reference sequence). CDR3 length equals 16 residues. CDR3 sequence (DNA): TGTACCAGCAGCCTAAACCGGGGCAGAAAGGGCAATGAGCAGTTCTTC. Translation gives CTSSLNRGRKGNEQFF.

This chain links TRBV10-3 with TRBJ2-1; D may be TRBD1 (6 bases). The CDR3 consists of 15 residues. The germline CDR1 and CDR2 sequences are ENHRY and SYGVKD. V was pared by 11 bases and J by 8 bases, with 25 bases between. Written as DNA, the CDR3 is TGTGCCTTCATGGGGCAGGGGTCCATGGTGGATGAGCAGTTCTTC. Protein: CAFMGQGSMVDEQFF.

This clonotype appeared once. This chain connects TRBV20-1 to TRBJ2-7; tentatively, D is TRBD2 (6 bases). Germline V gene sequence: CDR1 DFQATT, CDR2 SNEGSKA (reference sequence). The V and J ends lost 2 bases and 9 bases respectively, with 14 bases between them. CDR3 length equals 12 residues. Here the CDR3 DNA reads TGCAGTGCTAGATACACTCCGGGGGTGCAGTACTTC. Amino acid sequence: CSARYTPGVQYF.

The rearrangement uses TRBV29-1 and TRBJ1-2; possibly TRBD1 for D (6 bases). The germline V and J ends were trimmed by 4 bases and 3 bases, with 18 bases remaining between them. In germline, CDR1 is SQVTM, CDR2 ANQGSEA. The CDR3 spans 15 residues. The CDR3 sequence is CSVVGSGGRDYGYTF. In DNA, the CDR3 is TGCAGCGTTGTCGGATCGGGGGGGCGCGACTATGGCTACACCTTC.

This chain uses TRBV12-3 or TRBV12-4 with TRBJ2-1, with D tentatively TRBD2 (5 bases). This CDR3 contains 15 residues. The ends were cut back, 7 bases at V and 1 base at J, with 14 bases in the middle. CDR3 residues: CASTSLEASYNEQFF. The DNA for the CDR3 is TGTGCCAGCACCTCACTAGAGGCTTCCTACAATGAGCAGTTCTTC.

There are many counts of this clonotype. The chain couples TRBV7-6 to TRBJ2-2; TRBD1 matches 7 bases. Germline V gives CDR1 SGHVS, CDR2 FNYEAQ. The CDR3 has 16 residues. V lost 3 bases, J lost 0 bases, and 4 bases stayed unmatched. As DNA, the CDR3 is TGTGCCAGCAGCTTTAGGGACAGCGCGAACACCGGGGAGCTGTTTTTT. Amino acids: CASSFRDSANTGELFF.

This clonotype was detected a few times. This rearrangement joins TRBV7-9 to TRBJ2-3; 8 nucleotides match TRBD2. Germline CDR1 SEHNR, CDR2 FQNEAQ (reference sequence). The CDR3 is 15 amino acids. The V gene end was trimmed by 1 base and the J gene end by 14 bases; junction bases not matched to a gene: 14. In DNA form, the CDR3 reads TGTGCCAGCAGCTTAGAAATTTTGTCCAGCGGGGGATGGTATTTT. Its translation: CASSLEILSSGGWYF.

This clonotype was picked up a small number of times. A far larger clone differs by one base, so this is likely a read error. V usage is TRBV19 and J usage is TRBJ1-1; the D is unclear. Germline values: CDR1 LNHDA, CDR2 SQIVND (reference sequence). This CDR3 is built from 12 residues. The V end was cut by 3 bases, the J end by 5 bases, with 7 bases between. CDR3 DNA sequence: TGTGCCAGTAGTATTGGGAGGACTGAAGCTTTCTTT. It yields the protein CASSIGRTEAFF.

This clonotype appeared many times. The chain is built from TRBV7-9 and TRBJ2-1; 7 positions agree with TRBD1. After removal of 2 bases from V and 5 bases from J, the junction contained 6 bases not matched to a gene. CDR3 length equals 15 residues. Per the germline V gene, CDR1 is SEHNR and CDR2 is FQNEAQ (reference sequence). CDR3 sequence reads: CASSLKGGINNEQFF. The CDR3 region has the DNA TGTGCCAGCAGCTTAAAAGGGGGCATAAACAATGAGCAGTTCTTC.